The clone carrying this T cell receptor (beta chain) was picked up a small number of times. Its target is unknown. A second about 6 to 12 cycle PCR used barcoded and J-beta primers. Researchers report that a template-switch adaptor with 12 random nucleotides tagged each cDNA molecule. In TCRdb, the 5' RACE reads were re-called with MiXCR into one record per CDR3 protein. Here the sample spans roughly 800,000 distinct CDR3 sequences, nearly 60% being singletons. These data belong to a study of blood T cells in healthy people across ages. Findings and limits, study-wide: Among T cells, TCR beta diversity per million cells dropped roughly linearly as age rose.

Per the germline V gene, CDR1 is SGHTA and CDR2 is FQGTGA. V lost 5 bases, J lost 5 bases, and 8 bases stayed unmatched. The CDR3 runs to 16 residues. The chain uses TRBV7-3 and TRBJ2-1; 11 bases agree with TRBD2. Material for sequencing was blood. The sequence was collected from a man aged 25 to 45 in good health. The CDR3 sequence is CASSLQLAGDHNEQFF. Written as DNA, the CDR3 is TGTGCCAGCAGCCTTCAACTAGCGGGAGACCACAATGAGCAGTTCTTC.